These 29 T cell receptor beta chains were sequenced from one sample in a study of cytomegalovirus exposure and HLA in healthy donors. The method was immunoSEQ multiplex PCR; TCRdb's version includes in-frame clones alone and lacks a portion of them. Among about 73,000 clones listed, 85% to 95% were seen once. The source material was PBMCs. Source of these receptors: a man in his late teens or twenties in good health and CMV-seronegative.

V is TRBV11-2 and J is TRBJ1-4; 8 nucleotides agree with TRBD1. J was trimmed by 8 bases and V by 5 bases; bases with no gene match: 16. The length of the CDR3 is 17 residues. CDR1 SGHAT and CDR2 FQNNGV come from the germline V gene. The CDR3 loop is CASSPHLGTGGEEKLFF. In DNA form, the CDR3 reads TGTGCCAGCAGCCCGCACCTTGGGACAGGAGGAGAGGAAAAACTGTTTTTT.

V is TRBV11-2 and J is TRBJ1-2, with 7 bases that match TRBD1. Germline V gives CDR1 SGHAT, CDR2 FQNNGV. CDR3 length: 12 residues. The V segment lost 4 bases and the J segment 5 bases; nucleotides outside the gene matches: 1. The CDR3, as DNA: TGTGCCAGCAGCTCGGGACAGTATGGCTACACCTTC. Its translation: CASSSGQYGYTF.

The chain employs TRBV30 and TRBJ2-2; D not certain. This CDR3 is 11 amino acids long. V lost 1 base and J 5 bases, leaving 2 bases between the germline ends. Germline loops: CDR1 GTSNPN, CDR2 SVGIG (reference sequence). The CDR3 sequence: CAWSATGELFF. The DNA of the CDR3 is TGTGCCTGGAGTGCAACCGGGGAGCTGTTTTTT.

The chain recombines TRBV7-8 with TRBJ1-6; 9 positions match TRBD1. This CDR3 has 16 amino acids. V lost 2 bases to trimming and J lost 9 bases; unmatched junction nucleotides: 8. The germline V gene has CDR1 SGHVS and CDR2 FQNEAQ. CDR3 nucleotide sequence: TGTGCCAGCAGCTTACAACTTAGGACAGGGGCTTCACCCCTCCACTTT. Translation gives CASSLQLRTGASPLHF.

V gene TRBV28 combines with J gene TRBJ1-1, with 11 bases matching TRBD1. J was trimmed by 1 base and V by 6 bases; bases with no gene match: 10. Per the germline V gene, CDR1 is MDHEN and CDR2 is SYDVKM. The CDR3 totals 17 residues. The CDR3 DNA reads TGTGCCAGCAGCCCGGACAGGGGGCATGTCTCGAACACTGAAGCTTTCTTT. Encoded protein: CASSPDRGHVSNTEAFF. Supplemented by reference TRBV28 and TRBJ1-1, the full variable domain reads DVKVTQSSRYLVKRTGEKVFLECVQDMDHENMFWYRQDPGLGLRLIYFSYDVKMKEKGDIPEGYSVSREKKERFSLILESASTNQTSMYLCASSPDRGHVSNTEAFFGQGTRLTVV.

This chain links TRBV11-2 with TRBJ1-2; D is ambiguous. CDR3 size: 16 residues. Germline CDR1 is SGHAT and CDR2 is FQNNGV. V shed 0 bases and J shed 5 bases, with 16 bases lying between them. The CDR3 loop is CASSLDLPSNSYGYTF. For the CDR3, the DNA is TGTGCCAGCAGCTTAGATCTCCCCAGTAATTCATATGGCTACACCTTC.

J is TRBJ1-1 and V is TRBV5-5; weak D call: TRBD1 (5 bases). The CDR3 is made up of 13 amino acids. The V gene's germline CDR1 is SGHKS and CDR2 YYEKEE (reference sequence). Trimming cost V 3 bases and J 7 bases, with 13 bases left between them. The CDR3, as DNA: TGTGCCAGCAGCTCTCGACAGCCCCTTGAAGCTTTCTTT. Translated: CASSSRQPLEAFF.

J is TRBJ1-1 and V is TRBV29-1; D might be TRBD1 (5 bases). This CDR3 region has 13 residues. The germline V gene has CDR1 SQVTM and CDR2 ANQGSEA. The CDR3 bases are TGCAGAGTACCTAGCGGGGGGGGAACTGAAGCTTTCTTT. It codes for CRVPSGGGTEAFF.

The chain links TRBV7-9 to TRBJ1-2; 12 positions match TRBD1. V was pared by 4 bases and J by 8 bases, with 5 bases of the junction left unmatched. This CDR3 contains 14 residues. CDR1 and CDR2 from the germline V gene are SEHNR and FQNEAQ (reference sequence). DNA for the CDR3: TGTGCCAGCAGCTCGGGACAGGGGGCACGGGGCTACACCTTC. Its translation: CASSSGQGARGYTF. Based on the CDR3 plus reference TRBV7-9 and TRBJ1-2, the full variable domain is DTGVSQNPRHKITKRGQNVTFRCDPISEHNRLYWYRQTLGQGPEFLTYFQNEAQLEKSRLLSDRFSAERPKGSFSTLEIQRTEQGDSAMYLCASSSGQGARGYTFGSGTRLTVV.

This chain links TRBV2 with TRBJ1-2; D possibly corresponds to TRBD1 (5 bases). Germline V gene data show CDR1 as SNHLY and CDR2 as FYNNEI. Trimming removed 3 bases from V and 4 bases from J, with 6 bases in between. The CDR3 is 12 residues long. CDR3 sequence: CASSDDSYGYTF. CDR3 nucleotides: TGTGCCAGCAGTGACGACAGCTATGGCTACACCTTC.

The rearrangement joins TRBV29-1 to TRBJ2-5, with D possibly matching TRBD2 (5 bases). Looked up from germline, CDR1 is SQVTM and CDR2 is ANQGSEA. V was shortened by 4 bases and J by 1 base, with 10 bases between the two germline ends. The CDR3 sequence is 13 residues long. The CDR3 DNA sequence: TGCAGCGTTGCCGGGCGGGCCCAAGAGACCCAGTACTTC. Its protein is CSVAGRAQETQYF.

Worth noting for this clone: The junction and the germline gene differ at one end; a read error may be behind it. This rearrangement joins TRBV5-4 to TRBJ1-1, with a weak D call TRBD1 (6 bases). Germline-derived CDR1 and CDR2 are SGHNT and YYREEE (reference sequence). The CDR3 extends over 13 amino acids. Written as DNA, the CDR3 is TGTGCCAGCAGATTGGACAGGAACACTGAAGCTTTCTTT. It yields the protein CASRLDRNTEAFF.

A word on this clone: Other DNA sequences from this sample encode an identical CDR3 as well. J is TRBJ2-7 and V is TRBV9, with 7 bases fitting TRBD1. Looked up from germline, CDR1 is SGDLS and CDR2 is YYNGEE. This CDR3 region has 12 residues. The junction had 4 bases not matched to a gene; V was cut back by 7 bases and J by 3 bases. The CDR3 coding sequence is TGTGCCAGCTCAGGGGACAGCTACGAGCAGTACTTC. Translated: CASSGDSYEQYF.

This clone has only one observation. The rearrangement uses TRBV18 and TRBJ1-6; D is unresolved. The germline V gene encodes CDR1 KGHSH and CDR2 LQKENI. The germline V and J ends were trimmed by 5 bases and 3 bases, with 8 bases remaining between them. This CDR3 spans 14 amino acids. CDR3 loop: CASSFNSYNSPLHF. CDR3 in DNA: TGTGCCAGCTCATTCAACAGCTATAATTCACCCCTCCACTTT. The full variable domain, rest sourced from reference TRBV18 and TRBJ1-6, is NAGVMQNPRHLVRRRGQEARLRCSPMKGHSHVYWYRQLPEEGLKFMVYLQKENIIDESGMPKERFSAEFPKEGPSILRIQQVVRGDSAAYFCASSFNSYNSPLHFGNGTRLTVT.

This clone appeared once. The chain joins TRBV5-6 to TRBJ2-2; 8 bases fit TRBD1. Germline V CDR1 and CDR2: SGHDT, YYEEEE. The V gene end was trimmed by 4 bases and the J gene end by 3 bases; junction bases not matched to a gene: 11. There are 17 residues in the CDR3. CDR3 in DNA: TGTGCCAGCAGCCAACTGGACAGGGTGCGGGACACCGGGGAGCTGTTTTTT. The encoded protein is CASSQLDRVRDTGELFF.

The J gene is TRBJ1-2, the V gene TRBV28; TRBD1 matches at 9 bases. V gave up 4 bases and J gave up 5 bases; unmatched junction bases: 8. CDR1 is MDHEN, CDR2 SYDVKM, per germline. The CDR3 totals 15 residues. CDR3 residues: CASSSRQGVGYGYTF. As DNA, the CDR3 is TGTGCCAGCAGTTCTCGACAGGGGGTAGGGTATGGCTACACCTTC.

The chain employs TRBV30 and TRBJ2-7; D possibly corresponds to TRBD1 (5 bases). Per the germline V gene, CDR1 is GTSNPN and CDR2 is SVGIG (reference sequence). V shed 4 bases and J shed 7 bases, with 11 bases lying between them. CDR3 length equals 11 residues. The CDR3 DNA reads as TGTGCCTGGACCGCAAAGGGGGAGCAGTACTTC. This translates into CAWTAKGEQYF.

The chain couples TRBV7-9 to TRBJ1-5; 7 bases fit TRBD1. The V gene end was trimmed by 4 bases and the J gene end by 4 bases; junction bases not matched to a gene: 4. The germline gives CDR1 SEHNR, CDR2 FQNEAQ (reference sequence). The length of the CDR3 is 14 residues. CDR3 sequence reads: CASSSSTGNQPQHF. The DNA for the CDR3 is TGTGCCAGCAGCTCATCGACAGGGAATCAGCCCCAGCATTTT.

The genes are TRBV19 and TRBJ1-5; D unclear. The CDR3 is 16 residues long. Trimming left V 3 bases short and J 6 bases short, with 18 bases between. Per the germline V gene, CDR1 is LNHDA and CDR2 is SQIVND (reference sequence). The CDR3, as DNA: TGTGCCAGTAGTATCGCGGGTGGCAGTTATGGTCAGCCCCAGCATTTT. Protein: CASSIAGGSYGQPQHF.

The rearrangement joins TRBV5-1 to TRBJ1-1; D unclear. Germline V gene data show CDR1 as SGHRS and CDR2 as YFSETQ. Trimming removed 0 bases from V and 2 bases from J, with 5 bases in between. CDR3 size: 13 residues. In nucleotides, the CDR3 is TGCGCCAGCAGCTTGGATCCTAACACTGAAGCTTTCTTT. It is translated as CASSLDPNTEAFF.

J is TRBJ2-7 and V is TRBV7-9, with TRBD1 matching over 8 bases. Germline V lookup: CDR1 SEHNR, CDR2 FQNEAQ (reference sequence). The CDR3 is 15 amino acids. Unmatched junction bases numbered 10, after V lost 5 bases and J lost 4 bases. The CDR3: CASSPPGQGYYEQYF. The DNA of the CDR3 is TGTGCCAGCAGCCCCCCCGGACAGGGTTATTACGAGCAGTACTTC.

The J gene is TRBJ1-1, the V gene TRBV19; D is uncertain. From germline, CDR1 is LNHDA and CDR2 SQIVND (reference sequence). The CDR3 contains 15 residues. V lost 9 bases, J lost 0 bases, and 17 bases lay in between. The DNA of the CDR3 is TGTGCCAGCTCCTGGGCAGTCAGGATGAACACTGAAGCTTTCTTT. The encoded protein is CASSWAVRMNTEAFF. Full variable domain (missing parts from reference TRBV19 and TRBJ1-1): DGGITQSPKYLFRKEGQNVTLSCEQNLNHDAMYWYRQDPGQGLRLIYYSQIVNDFQKGDIAEGYSVSREKKESFPLTVTSAQKNPTAFYLCASSWAVRMNTEAFFGQGTRLTVV.

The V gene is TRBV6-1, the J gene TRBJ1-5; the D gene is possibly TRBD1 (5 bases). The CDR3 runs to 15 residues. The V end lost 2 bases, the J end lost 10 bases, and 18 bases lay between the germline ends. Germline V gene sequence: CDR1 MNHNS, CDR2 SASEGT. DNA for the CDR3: TGTGCCAGCAGTGAACTCGCGGGGGTGCGCGGACCCCAGCATTTT. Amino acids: CASSELAGVRGPQHF.

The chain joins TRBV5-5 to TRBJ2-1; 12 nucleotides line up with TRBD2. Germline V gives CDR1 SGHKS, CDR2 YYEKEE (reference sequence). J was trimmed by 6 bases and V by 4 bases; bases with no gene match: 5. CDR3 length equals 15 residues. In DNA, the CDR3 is TGTGCCAGCAGCGTACTAGCGGGGGGACCCAATGAGCAGTTCTTC. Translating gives CASSVLAGGPNEQFF.

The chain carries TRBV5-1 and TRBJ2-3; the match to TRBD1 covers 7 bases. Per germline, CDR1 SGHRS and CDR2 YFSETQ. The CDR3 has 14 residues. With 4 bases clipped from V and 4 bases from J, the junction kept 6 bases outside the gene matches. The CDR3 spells CASSTRQGSDTQYF. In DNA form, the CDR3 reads TGCGCCAGCAGCACTCGACAGGGTTCAGATACGCAGTATTTT.

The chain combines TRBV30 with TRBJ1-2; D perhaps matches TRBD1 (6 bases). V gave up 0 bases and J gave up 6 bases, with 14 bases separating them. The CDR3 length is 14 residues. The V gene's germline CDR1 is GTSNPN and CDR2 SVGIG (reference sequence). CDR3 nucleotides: TGTGCCTGGAGTGTACGGGGGGGGGCCCATGGCTACACCTTC. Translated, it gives CAWSVRGGAHGYTF.

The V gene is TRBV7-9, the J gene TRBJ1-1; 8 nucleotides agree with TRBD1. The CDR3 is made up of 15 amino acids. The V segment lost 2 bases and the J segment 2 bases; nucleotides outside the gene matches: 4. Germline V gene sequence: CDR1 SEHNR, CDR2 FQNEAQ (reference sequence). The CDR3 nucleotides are TGTGCCAGCAGCTTACTACAGGGGGGTAACACTGAAGCTTTCTTT. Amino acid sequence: CASSLLQGGNTEAFF.

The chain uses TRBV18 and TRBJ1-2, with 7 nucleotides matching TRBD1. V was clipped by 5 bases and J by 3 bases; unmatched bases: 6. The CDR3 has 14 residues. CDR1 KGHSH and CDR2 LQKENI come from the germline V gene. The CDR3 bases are TGTGCCAGCTCAGCGACAGGGAATGACTATGGCTACACCTTC. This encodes CASSATGNDYGYTF.

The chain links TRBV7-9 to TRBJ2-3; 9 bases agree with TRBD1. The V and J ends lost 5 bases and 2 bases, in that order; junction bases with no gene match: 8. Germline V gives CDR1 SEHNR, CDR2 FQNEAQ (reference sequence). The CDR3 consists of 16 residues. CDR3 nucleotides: TGTGCCAGCAGCCTACGACAGGGGGACAACACAGATACGCAGTATTTT. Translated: CASSLRQGDNTDTQYF.